This T cell receptor beta chain was recorded in a study of cytomegalovirus exposure and HLA in healthy donors. The study's findings and limits: Across donors, sequencing depth was assumed by presence/absence analyses to be roughly uniform.

Comments on this clone: What it binds is unknown.

Use of 60 Vbeta and 13 Jbeta primers characterized the PCR. Measured with immunoSEQ multiplex PCR; TCRdb has only the in-frame clones, and not every one. The table shows about 230,000 clones, with more than 75% occurring only once. Deletions cut 5 bases from V and 4 bases from J, with 15 bases between. Germline V gene lookup returns CDR1 SGHTA and CDR2 FQGNSA. This CDR3 is 15 amino acids long. This clonotype was obtained from a human donor in good health. The chain uses TRBV7-2 and TRBJ2-1; D might be TRBD2 (7 bases). Sequenced material: PBMCs. Here the CDR3 DNA reads TGTGCCAGCAGCATGGGGGCGGGAGAATACAATGAGCAGTTCTTC. It encodes CASSMGAGEYNEQFF.